These 14 T cell receptor beta chains came from one sample sequenced in a study of shared clonotypes between healthy human individuals. Assay: immunoSEQ multiplex PCR; the TCRdb copy retains only in-frame clones and omits some. Here the sample spans roughly 640,000 clones, under 80% being singletons. Source material: memory CD4+ T cells sorted from blood. This sample's subset: CD45RA-negative fraction. Receptors were obtained from a woman in her twenties or thirties in good health.

A word on this clone: Being one base from a much bigger clone, this may be a read error. Additional DNA sequences in this sample encode the identical CDR3. The chain links TRBV6-5 to TRBJ1-1; 7 bases align to TRBD1. Trimming cost V 6 bases and J 1 base; bases outside gene matches: 2. The CDR3 consists of 13 residues. Per the germline V gene, CDR1 is MNHEY and CDR2 is SVGAGI. The CDR3 sequence: CASSGQENTEAFF. CDR3 sequence (DNA): TGTGCCAGCAGCGGACAGGAGAACACTGAAGCTTTCTTT.

This chain joins TRBV9 and TRBJ2-3; D possibly matches TRBD1 or TRBD2 (5 bases each). The CDR3 runs 16 residues. The V end was cut by 4 bases, the J end by 0 bases, with 15 bases between. The germline CDR1 and CDR2 sequences are SGDLS and YYNGEE. This chain's CDR3 is CASSSQGEVSTDTQYF. The CDR3 nucleotides read TGTGCCAGCAGCTCCCAGGGAGAGGTGAGCACAGATACGCAGTATTTT.

This clone was seen a few times. The chain employs TRBV5-1 and TRBJ2-1; perhaps TRBD2 as D (5 bases). V lost 4 bases and J 10 bases, leaving 12 bases between the germline ends. The CDR3 runs to 12 residues. Germline CDR1 SGHRS, CDR2 YFSETQ. CDR3 protein: CASSQDWREQFF. CDR3 coding DNA: TGCGCCAGCAGCCAGGACTGGCGGGAGCAGTTCTTC.

V usage is TRBV11-2 and J usage is TRBJ2-7, with a weak D call TRBD2 (5 bases). V lost 5 bases and J lost 3, with 14 bases in between. The CDR3 contains 14 residues. Looked up from germline, CDR1 is SGHAT and CDR2 is FQNNGV. The CDR3: CASSEASGLYEQYF. The CDR3 coding sequence is TGTGCCAGCAGCGAAGCCAGCGGTCTCTACGAGCAGTACTTC. The full variable domain, completed using reference TRBV11-2 and TRBJ2-7, is EAGVAQSPRYKIIEKRQSVAFWCNPISGHATLYWYQQILGQGPKLLIQFQNNGVVDDSQLPKDRFSAERLKGVDSTLKIQPAKLEDSAVYLCASSEASGLYEQYFGPGTRLTVT.

The chain carries TRBV20-1 and TRBJ1-1, with no clear D. The CDR3 extends over 11 amino acids. V lost 6 bases, J lost 6 bases, and 11 bases lay in between. The germline gives CDR1 DFQATT, CDR2 SNEGSKA (reference sequence). In DNA form, the CDR3 reads TGCAGTGCACGGACCGCCTCTGAAGCTTTCTTT. Protein: CSARTASEAFF.

The chain recombines TRBV7-9 with TRBJ2-7; D ambiguous. Germline CDR1 SEHNR, CDR2 FQNEAQ (reference sequence). CDR3 length: 14 amino acids. Trimming removed 1 base at V and 4 bases at J, with 11 bases between. The CDR3 loop reads CASSLGDAYYEQYF. CDR3 sequence (DNA): TGTGCCAGCAGCTTAGGGGATGCCTATTACGAGCAGTACTTC.

CDR3 sequence: CASSLRTRGETQYF. CDR3 nucleotides: TGCGCCAGCAGCTTGAGAACTAGAGGAGAGACCCAGTACTTC. The V gene is TRBV5-1, the J gene TRBJ2-5; D perhaps matches TRBD2 (5 bases). CDR1 and CDR2 from the germline V gene are SGHRS and YFSETQ. The CDR3 consists of 14 residues. V was pared by 1 base and J by 4 bases, with 11 bases between.

This chain uses TRBV28 with TRBJ2-6; TRBD1 might be the D (7 bases). Trimming removed 6 bases at V and 4 bases at J, with 19 bases between. Germline assignment: CDR1 MDHEN and CDR2 SYDVKM. The CDR3 totals 17 residues. The CDR3 here is CASRKGGTGDGANVLTF. CDR3 sequence (DNA): TGTGCCAGCAGAAAGGGGGGAACAGGGGACGGGGCCAACGTCCTGACTTTC.

The chain couples TRBV28 to TRBJ1-5, with a weak D call TRBD1 (5 bases). The CDR3 runs to 14 residues. Trimming pared 7 bases from V and 5 bases from J, leaving 15 bases between. Germline loops: CDR1 MDHEN, CDR2 SYDVKM. The CDR3 here is CASIPEVGHQPQHF. CDR3 DNA sequence: TGTGCCAGCATCCCCGAGGTGGGGCATCAGCCCCAGCATTTT. Filled out from reference TRBV28 and TRBJ1-5, the complete variable domain reads DVKVTQSSRYLVKRTGEKVFLECVQDMDHENMFWYRQDPGLGLRLIYFSYDVKMKEKGDIPEGYSVSREKKERFSLILESASTNQTSMYLCASIPEVGHQPQHFGDGTRLSIL.

The DNA of the CDR3 is TGTGCCAGTTCCCCGGACCAACCCATTCTTTTTGCGGATACGCAGTATTTT. This codes for CASSPDQPILFADTQYF. The chain couples TRBV11-3 to TRBJ2-3; no definite D call. Trimming left V 9 bases short and J 6 bases short, with 28 bases between. Germline V CDR1 and CDR2: SGHNT, YENEEA. The CDR3 sequence is 17 residues long.

The chain joins TRBV19 to TRBJ1-1; the match to TRBD1 covers 7 bases. The germline V gene has CDR1 LNHDA and CDR2 SQIVND (reference sequence). The CDR3 is 16 residues long. The ends lost 5 bases at V and 0 bases at J; junction bases unmatched: 9. The CDR3: CASSDYKGTVNTEAFF. Written as DNA, the CDR3 is TGTGCCAGTAGTGATTATAAGGGGACAGTGAACACTGAAGCTTTCTTT.

This chain uses TRBV2 with TRBJ2-7; the match to TRBD2 covers 7 bases. The CDR3 spans 15 residues. With V trimmed by 5 bases and J by 2 bases, 9 bases remained unmatched. Germline assignment: CDR1 SNHLY and CDR2 FYNNEI. CDR3 bases: TGTGCCAGCAGTAGACTAGCCTCAGATCCCTACGAGCAGTACTTC. Translating it yields CASSRLASDPYEQYF. Complete variable domain (other parts from reference TRBV2 and TRBJ2-7): EPEVTQTPSHQVTQMGQEVILRCVPISNHLYFYWYRQILGQKVEFLVSFYNNEISEKSEIFDDQFSVERPDGSNFTLKIRSTKLEDSAMYFCASSRLASDPYEQYFGPGTRLTVT.

This rearrangement joins TRBV11-2 to TRBJ1-2, with 7 bases matching TRBD1. This CDR3 spans 15 amino acids. The V segment lost 1 base and the J segment 4 bases; nucleotides outside the gene matches: 6. CDR1 and CDR2 (germline): SGHAT, FQNNGV. CDR3 nucleotides: TGTGCCAGCAGCTTAGCGGAGACAGGGACCTATGGCTACACCTTC. Its translation: CASSLAETGTYGYTF.

This rearrangement joins TRBV6-1 to TRBJ1-5; D ambiguous. Germline V gene lookup returns CDR1 MNHNS and CDR2 SASEGT. The CDR3 spans 14 residues. V shed 7 bases and J shed 6 bases, with 16 bases lying between them. The CDR3 DNA sequence: TGTGCCAGCACTTCGTTAGGGTTGGGTCAGCCCCAGCATTTT. Its protein product is CASTSLGLGQPQHF.